This TCR beta chain was identified during a study of blood T cell repertoires in COVID-19. In the study overall: Spain, Italy and the United States supplied samples that represented acute and convalescent COVID-19. PBMCs, B-cell-depleted T cells, or T cells provided the cDNA or gDNA that made up the material.

Germline values: CDR1 SGDLS, CDR2 YYNGEE. The ends lost 2 bases at V and 5 bases at J; junction bases unmatched: 9. This CDR3 is 17 amino acids long. As handled by the study authors: Estimated nucleated cell counts came from reference gene primer amplification. Profiled with immunoSEQ multiplex PCR; TCRdb holds only in-frame clones, not every one. The D gene and trimming were derived from the DNA, and the V and J assignments and clone size from that table. The profile covers 120,000 to 150,000 clones, with about 87% appearing a single time and under 12% taken by the ten largest. The V and J genes are TRBV9 and TRBJ2-1; 11 bases line up with TRBD2. This TCR was recovered from a man in his sixties with active or convalescent COVID-19. The sequenced sample was peripheral blood. The CDR3 reads CASSVKTGTSGNNEQFF. The CDR3 DNA sequence: TGTGCCAGCAGCGTTAAGACCGGGACTAGCGGTAACAATGAGCAGTTCTTC.